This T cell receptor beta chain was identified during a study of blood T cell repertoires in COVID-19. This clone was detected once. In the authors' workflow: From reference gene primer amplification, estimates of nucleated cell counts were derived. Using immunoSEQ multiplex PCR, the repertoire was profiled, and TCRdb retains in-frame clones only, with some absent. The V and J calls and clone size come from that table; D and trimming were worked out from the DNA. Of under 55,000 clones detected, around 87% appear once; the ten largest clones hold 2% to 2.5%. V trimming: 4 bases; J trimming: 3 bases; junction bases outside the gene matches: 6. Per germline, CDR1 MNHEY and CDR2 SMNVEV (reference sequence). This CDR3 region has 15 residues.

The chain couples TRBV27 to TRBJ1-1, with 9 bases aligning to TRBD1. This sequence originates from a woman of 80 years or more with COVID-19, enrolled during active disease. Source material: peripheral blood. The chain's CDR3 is CASSYRGQRYTEAFF. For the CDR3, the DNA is TGTGCCAGCAGTTACAGGGGGCAAAGGTACACTGAAGCTTTCTTT.